Below, 11 T cell receptor beta chains from the same sample are listed, as sequenced in a study of blood T cell repertoires in COVID-19. Sequenced by immunoSEQ multiplex PCR; TCRdb stores in-frame clones only, minus some. The sample holds 250,000 to 300,000 clones, approximately 90% seen once. Specimen: peripheral blood. These receptors originate from a man in his late teens or twenties with active or convalescent COVID-19.

In its sample, this clone was seen a few times. The rearrangement links TRBV7-9 to TRBJ2-7; the D is unclear. The CDR3 has 15 residues. Trimming took 7 bases from V and 1 from J, leaving 17 bases between them. The germline gives CDR1 SEHNR, CDR2 FQNEAQ (reference sequence). The CDR3 DNA sequence: TGTGCCAGCACCCCGAAGAGCGCCGATTCCTACGAGCAGTACTTC. It encodes CASTPKSADSYEQYF. Variable domain in full (rest from reference TRBV7-9 and TRBJ2-7): DTGVSQNPRHKITKRGQNVTFRCDPISEHNRLYWYRQTLGQGPEFLTYFQNEAQLEKSRLLSDRFSAERPKGSFSTLEIQRTEQGDSAMYLCASTPKSADSYEQYFGPGTRLTVT.

The chain is built from TRBV5-4 and TRBJ1-1; D is unclear. Germline CDR1 SGHNT, CDR2 YYREEE (reference sequence). V lost 4 bases, J lost 2 bases, and 9 bases lay in between. This CDR3 is 13 amino acids long. The CDR3, as DNA: TGTGCCAGCAGCCCGACACCTAACACTGAAGCTTTCTTT. Residues: CASSPTPNTEAFF. Drawing the rest from reference TRBV5-4 and TRBJ1-1, the complete variable domain is ETGVTQSPTHLIKTRGQQVTLRCSSQSGHNTVSWYQQALGQGPQFIFQYYREEENGRGNFPPRFSGLQFPNYSSELNVNALELDDSALYLCASSPTPNTEAFFGQGTRLTVV.

The V and J genes are TRBV2 and TRBJ1-3, with D perhaps matching TRBD1 (6 bases). V was cut by 10 bases and J by 3 bases, with 22 bases left in between. The V gene's germline CDR1 is SNHLY and CDR2 FYNNEI. The CDR3 has 16 residues. CDR3 sequence: CATQGTSYPLGNTIYF. CDR3 nucleotide sequence: TGTGCCACCCAGGGGACATCGTATCCTCTTGGAAACACCATATATTTT. Based on the CDR3 plus reference TRBV2 and TRBJ1-3, the full variable domain is EPEVTQTPSHQVTQMGQEVILRCVPISNHLYFYWYRQILGQKVEFLVSFYNNEISEKSEIFDDQFSVERPDGSNFTLKIRSTKLEDSAMYFCATQGTSYPLGNTIYFGEGSWLTVV.

V and J are TRBV5-1 and TRBJ2-1; unclear D gene. The V and J ends lost 0 bases and 3 bases respectively, with 7 bases between them. CDR1 SGHRS and CDR2 YFSETQ come from the germline V gene. This CDR3 is 14 amino acids long. CDR3 sequence (DNA): TGCGCCAGCAGCTTGGAAGCTCACTACAATGAGCAGTTCTTC. This encodes CASSLEAHYNEQFF. Complete variable domain (other parts from reference TRBV5-1 and TRBJ2-1): KAGVTQTPRYLIKTRGQQVTLSCSPISGHRSVSWYQQTPGQGLQFLFEYFSETQRNKGNFPGRFSGRQFSNSRSEMNVSTLELGDSALYLCASSLEAHYNEQFFGPGTRLTVL.

The V and J genes are TRBV6-5 and TRBJ1-5; the match to TRBD1 covers 7 bases. With V trimmed by 0 bases and J by 4 bases, 3 bases remained unmatched. Germline V lookup: CDR1 MNHEY, CDR2 SVGAGI. The CDR3 has 15 amino acids. The CDR3 coding sequence is TGTGCCAGCAGTTACTCGGGACAGAGTAATCAGCCCCAGCATTTT. Protein product: CASSYSGQSNQPQHF.

J is TRBJ1-1 and V is TRBV13, with D possibly matching TRBD1 (5 bases). Germline CDR1 PRHDT, CDR2 FYEKMQ (reference sequence). CDR3 length equals 15 residues. Between the trimmed V and J ends, which lost 5 bases and 5 bases, there was a span of 18 bases. The CDR3 region is CASSESGGKHTEAFF. The CDR3 nucleotides are TGTGCCAGCAGCGAATCCGGGGGTAAACATACTGAAGCTTTCTTT. The full variable domain, rest sourced from reference TRBV13 and TRBJ1-1, is AAGVIQSPRHLIKEKRETATLKCYPIPRHDTVYWYQQGPGQDPQFLISFYEKMQSDKGSIPDRFSAQQFSDYHSELNMSSLELGDSALYFCASSESGGKHTEAFFGQGTRLTVV.

The chain has TRBV5-1 and TRBJ1-1; TRBD1 matches 8 bases. Germline-derived CDR1 and CDR2 are SGHRS and YFSETQ. The CDR3 spans 16 residues. J lost 5 bases, V lost 0 bases, and 9 bases had no gene match. The CDR3, as DNA: TGCGCCAGCAGCTTGGGGTTCCAGGGGGCGCGGACTGAAGCTTTCTTT. It translates to CASSLGFQGARTEAFF.

The CDR3 loop is CASNPGGGYGYTF. Written as DNA, the CDR3 is TGTGCCAGTAACCCCGGGGGGGGCTATGGCTACACCTTC. The chain uses TRBV19 and TRBJ1-2; perhaps TRBD1 as D (5 bases). V lost 7 bases and J lost 4, with 13 bases in between. The CDR3 covers 13 residues. From germline, CDR1 is LNHDA and CDR2 SQIVND (reference sequence).

The chain carries TRBV19 and TRBJ2-1; no clear D. This CDR3 contains 12 residues. Germline V gene sequence: CDR1 LNHDA, CDR2 SQIVND (reference sequence). V shed 3 bases and J shed 5 bases, with 5 bases lying between them. CDR3 region: CASSISHNEQFF. The CDR3 DNA reads as TGTGCCAGTAGTATTAGCCACAATGAGCAGTTCTTC.

The chain recombines TRBV27 with TRBJ2-5, with a possible D match to TRBD1 (6 bases). V dropped 4 bases and J dropped 1 base, with 16 bases sitting between them. The CDR3 length is 16 residues. Looked up from germline, CDR1 is MNHEY and CDR2 is SMNVEV (reference sequence). The CDR3 protein is CASSSQGITPQETQYF. The DNA of the CDR3 is TGTGCCAGCAGTTCGCAGGGGATAACTCCCCAAGAGACCCAGTACTTC.

This clone showed up just a few times. The chain carries TRBV5-4 and TRBJ2-2; 8 nucleotides align to TRBD1. CDR3 size: 15 residues. Unmatched junction bases numbered 7, after V lost 4 bases and J lost 5 bases. Germline V gene sequence: CDR1 SGHNT, CDR2 YYREEE (reference sequence). CDR3 residues: CASSLQGAPTGELFF. In DNA, the CDR3 is TGTGCCAGCAGCCTTCAGGGGGCTCCGACCGGGGAGCTGTTTTTT.